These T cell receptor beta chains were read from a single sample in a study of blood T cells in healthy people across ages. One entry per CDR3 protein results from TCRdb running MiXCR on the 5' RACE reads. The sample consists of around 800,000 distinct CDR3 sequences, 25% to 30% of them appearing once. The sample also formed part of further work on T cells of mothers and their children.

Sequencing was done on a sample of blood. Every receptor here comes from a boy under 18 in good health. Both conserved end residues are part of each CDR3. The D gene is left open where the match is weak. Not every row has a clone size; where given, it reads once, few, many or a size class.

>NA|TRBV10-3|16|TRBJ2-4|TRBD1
TGTGCCATCAGCAAGAAGGGGGCACGAGCCAAAAACATTCAGTACTTC
CAISKKGARAKNIQYF
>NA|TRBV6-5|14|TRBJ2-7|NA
TGTGCCAGCAGTTACTCGAAGGGGTCCTACGAGCAGTACTTC
CASSYSKGSYEQYF
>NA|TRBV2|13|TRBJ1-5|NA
TGTGCCAGCAGTGGCGGGGACCATCAGCCCCAGCATTTT
CASSGGDHQPQHF
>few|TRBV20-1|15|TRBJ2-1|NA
TGCAGTGCTAGGGGGGGCCTAGCGGTTTTAAATGAGCAGTTCTTC
CSARGGLAVLNEQFF
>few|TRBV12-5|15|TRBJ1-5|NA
TGTGCTAGTGGTCCGTGGGGAAATAGCAATCAGCCCCAGCATTTT
CASGPWGNSNQPQHF
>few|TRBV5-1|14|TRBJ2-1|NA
TGCGCCAGCAGCTTGTTAGGGGTTTACAATGAGCAGTTCTTC
CASSLLGVYNEQFF
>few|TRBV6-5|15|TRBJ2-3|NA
TGTGCCAGCAAACCCCAGGGGCGGGGCACAGATACGCAGTATTTT
CASKPQGRGTDTQYF
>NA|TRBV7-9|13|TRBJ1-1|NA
TGTGCCAGCAGCTTAGCTCCGGCGGCTGAAGCTTTCTTT
CASSLAPAAEAFF
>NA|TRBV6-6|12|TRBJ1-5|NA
TGTGCCGCTCAGGGCCCCAATCAGCCCCAGCATTTT
CAAQGPNQPQHF
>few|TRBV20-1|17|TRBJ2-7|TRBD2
TGCAGTGCTAGAGATTCTAGCGGGGGGCCCCGCTCCTACGAGCAGTACTTC
CSARDSSGGPRSYEQYF
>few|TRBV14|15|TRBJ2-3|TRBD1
TGTGCCAGCAGCCTACGGACAGGGGCGACAGATACGCAGTATTTT
CASSLRTGATDTQYF
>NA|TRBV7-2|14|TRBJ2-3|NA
TGTGCCAGCAGCCAAATAGCCGGCACAGATACGCAGTATTTT
CASSQIAGTDTQYF
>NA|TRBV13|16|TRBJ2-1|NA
TGTGCCAGCAGCGACCCCACCGGGACAAACTACAATGAGCAGTTCTTC
CASSDPTGTNYNEQFF
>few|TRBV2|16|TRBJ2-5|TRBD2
TGTGCCAGCATTCTAGGACTAGCGGGGGGCCAAGAGACCCAGTACTTC
CASILGLAGGQETQYF
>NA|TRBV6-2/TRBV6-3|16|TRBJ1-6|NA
TGTGCCAGCAGTTACAGGGCAAGCTCCTATAATTCACCCCTCCACTTT
CASSYRASSYNSPLHF
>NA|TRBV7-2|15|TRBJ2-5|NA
TGTGCCAGCAGCTTCTTACACGACAGGTTCGGGACCCAGTACTTC
CASSFLHDRFGTQYF
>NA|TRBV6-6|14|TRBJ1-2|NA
TGTGCCAGCAGTTACGAGGACACCTACTATGGCTACACCTTC
CASSYEDTYYGYTF
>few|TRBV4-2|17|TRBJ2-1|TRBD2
TGTGCCAGCAGCCAAGTCCCGGGACTAGGCTCCTACAATGAGCAGTTCTTC
CASSQVPGLGSYNEQFF
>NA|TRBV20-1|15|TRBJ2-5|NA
TGCAGTGCTACCCCAACGATAGGGGCTCAAGAGACCCAGTACTTC
CSATPTIGAQETQYF
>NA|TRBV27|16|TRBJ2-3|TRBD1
TGTGCCAGCAGTCCAACCGGGACAGGGGGGACAGATACGCAGTATTTT
CASSPTGTGGTDTQYF
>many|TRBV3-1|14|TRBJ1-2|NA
TGTGCCAGCAGCCAAGGGGGCCAAAACTATGGCTACACCTTC
CASSQGGQNYGYTF
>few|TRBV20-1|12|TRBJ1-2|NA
TGCAGTGCTTACGTCGGGGGCTATGGCTACACCTTC
CSAYVGGYGYTF
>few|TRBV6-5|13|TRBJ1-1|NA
TGTGCCAGCAGTTACGCTGGGACGGGTGAAGCTTTCTTT
CASSYAGTGEAFF
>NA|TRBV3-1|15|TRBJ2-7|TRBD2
TGTGCCAGCAGCCAAAGGGGACTAACCCTCTACGAGCAGTACTTC
CASSQRGLTLYEQYF
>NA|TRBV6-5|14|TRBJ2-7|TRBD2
TGTGCCAGCACCGGGACTAGCGGGGGGTACGAGCAGTACTTC
CASTGTSGGYEQYF
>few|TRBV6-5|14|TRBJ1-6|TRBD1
TGTGCCAGCAGGACGACAGGGAGAAATTCACCCCTCCACTTT
CASRTTGRNSPLHF
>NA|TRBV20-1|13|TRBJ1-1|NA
TGCAGCGTCGTTAGACCCATGAACACTGAAGCTTTCTTT
CSVVRPMNTEAFF
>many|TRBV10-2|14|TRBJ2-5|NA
TGCGCCAGCAGTGACTCGGGGGACCAAGAGACCCAGTACTTC
CASSDSGDQETQYF
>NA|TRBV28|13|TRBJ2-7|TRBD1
TGTGCCAGCAGTTTGGGACAGTCCGACGAGCAGTACTTC
CASSLGQSDEQYF
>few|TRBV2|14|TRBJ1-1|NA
TGTGCCAGCATGAGGGGGGAATTTGGCACTGAAGCTTTCTTT
CASMRGEFGTEAFF
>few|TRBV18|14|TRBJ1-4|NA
TGTGCCACCTCAACGGGGGCGTCGAATGAAAAACTGTTTTTT
CATSTGASNEKLFF
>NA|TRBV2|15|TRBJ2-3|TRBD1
TGTGCCTTCACCACGGACAGGGGACTGGGAGATACGCAGTATTTT
CAFTTDRGLGDTQYF
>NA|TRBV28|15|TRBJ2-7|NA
TGTGCCAGCAGTTTTCTTGGTGGCCGACCCTACGAGCAGTACTTC
CASSFLGGRPYEQYF
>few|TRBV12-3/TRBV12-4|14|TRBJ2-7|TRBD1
TGTGCCAGCAGTTTCCAGGGACAGAAATACGAGCAGTACTTC
CASSFQGQKYEQYF
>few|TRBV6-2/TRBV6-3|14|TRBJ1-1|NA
TGTGCCAGCAGTTCCATACGATGGGACACTGAAGCTTTCTTT
CASSSIRWDTEAFF
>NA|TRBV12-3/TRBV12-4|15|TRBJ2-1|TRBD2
TGTGCCAGCAGCTCTAGCGGGGGGCGGCTACATGAGCAGTTCTTC
CASSSSGGRLHEQFF